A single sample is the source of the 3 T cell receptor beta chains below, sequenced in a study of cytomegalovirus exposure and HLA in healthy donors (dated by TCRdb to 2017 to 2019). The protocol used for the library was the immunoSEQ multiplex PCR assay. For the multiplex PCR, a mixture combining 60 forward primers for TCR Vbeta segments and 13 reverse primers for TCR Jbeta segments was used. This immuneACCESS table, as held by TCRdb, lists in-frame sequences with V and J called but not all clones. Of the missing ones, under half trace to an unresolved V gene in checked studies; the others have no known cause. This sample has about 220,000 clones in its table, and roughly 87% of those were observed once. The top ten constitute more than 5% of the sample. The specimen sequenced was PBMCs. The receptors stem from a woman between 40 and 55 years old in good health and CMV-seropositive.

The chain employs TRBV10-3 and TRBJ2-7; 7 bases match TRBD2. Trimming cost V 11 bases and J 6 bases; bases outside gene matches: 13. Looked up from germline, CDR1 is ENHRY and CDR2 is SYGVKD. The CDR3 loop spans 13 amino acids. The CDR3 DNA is TGTGCCGCTCTCGGGGAGGGTAGGAGCGAGCAGTACTTC. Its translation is CAALGEGRSEQYF.

The DNA for the CDR3 is TGTGCCTGGAGTGCACAGGGGAGCCAGCCCCAGCATTTT. As protein: CAWSAQGSQPQHF. V and J are TRBV30 and TRBJ1-5; TRBD1 agrees at 7 bases. The CDR3 sequence is 13 residues long. Germline-derived CDR1 and CDR2 are GTSNPN and SVGIG (reference sequence). Trimming at V came to 1 base and at J to 7 bases, leaving 4 bases not matched to a gene. The full variable domain, with the rest looked up from reference TRBV30 and TRBJ1-5, is SQTIHQWPATLVQPVGSPLSLECTVEGTSNPNLYWYRQAAGRGLQLLFYSVGIGQISSEVPQNLSASRPQDRQFILSSKKLLLSDSGFYLCAWSAQGSQPQHFGDGTRLSIL.

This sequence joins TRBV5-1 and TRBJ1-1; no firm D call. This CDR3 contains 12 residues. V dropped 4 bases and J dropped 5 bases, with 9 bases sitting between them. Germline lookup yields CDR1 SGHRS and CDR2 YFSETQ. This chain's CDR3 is CASSLGMTEAFF. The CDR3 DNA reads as TGCGCCAGCAGCCTAGGCATGACTGAAGCTTTCTTT.